This passage covers 28 T cell receptor beta chains from one sample sequenced in a study of T cell repertoires in cytomegalovirus infection. TCRdb reanalysed the reads using MiXCR and keeps one entry per CDR3 protein. The sample lists a few hundred thousand distinct CDR3 sequences; 9% to 9.5% were seen once. Sequencing used PBMCs. The receptors shown here come from a human donor in good health (CMV status not recorded). Some clones in this sample may be carry-over from other donors' samples.

This clonotype has just a few counts. The V gene is TRBV14, the J gene TRBJ1-3; D gene uncertain. The germline V gene encodes CDR1 SGHDN and CDR2 FVKESK. Between the trimmed V and J ends, which lost 5 bases and 0 bases, there was a span of 14 bases. The CDR3 is 16 residues long. CDR3 coding DNA: TGTGCCAGCAGCTTCCGACGGAATCTCTCTGGAAACACCATATATTTT. This encodes CASSFRRNLSGNTIYF.

The rearrangement uses TRBV7-4 and TRBJ1-6; D not resolved. The CDR3 totals 14 residues. Germline V CDR1 and CDR2: SGHVT, SQSDAQ. Trimming stripped 1 base from V and 6 bases from J, with 7 bases between. CDR3: CASSLGSTNSPLHF. The CDR3 DNA reads TGTGCCAGCAGCTTAGGGTCCACTAATTCACCCCTCCACTTT. Full variable domain (remainder filled in from reference TRBV7-4 and TRBJ1-6): GAGVSQSPRYKVAKRGRDVALRCDSISGHVTLYWYRQTLGQGSEVLTYSQSDAQRDKSGRPSGRFSAERPERSVSTLKIQRTEQGDSAVYLCASSLGSTNSPLHFGNGTRLTVT.

This clonotype was counted ten times or more. This chain connects TRBV7-2 to TRBJ2-3; D is unclear. The germline CDR1 and CDR2 sequences are SGHTA and FQGNSA. Trimming removed 5 bases from V and 2 bases from J, with 17 bases in between. The CDR3 has 16 amino acids. The DNA for the CDR3 is TGTGCCAGCAGCCCCCTTTTGGGCGGCCTCACAGATACGCAGTATTTT. This encodes CASSPLLGGLTDTQYF.

This clonotype was observed many times. The chain links TRBV11-2 to TRBJ2-3; a possible D gene is TRBD1 (5 bases). CDR3 size: 12 residues. Germline CDR1 reads SGHAT; CDR2 reads FQNNGV. Trimming took off 3 bases at V and 5 bases at J, with 6 bases between the two ends. The CDR3 loop reads CASSFRVDTQYF. Here the CDR3 DNA reads TGTGCCAGCAGCTTCAGGGTAGATACGCAGTATTTT.

Of note for this clonotype: A much larger clonotype is one base distant, so this may be a read error. This chain connects TRBV7-3 to TRBJ1-4, with unresolved D. The CDR3 consists of 14 residues. The germline V and J ends were trimmed by 5 bases and 1 base, with 8 bases remaining between them. Germline loops: CDR1 SGHTA, CDR2 FQGTGA. CDR3 sequence: CASSKTVTNEKLFF. The CDR3 nucleotides read TGTGCCAGCAGCAAAACAGTAACTAATGAAAAACTGTTTTTT.

V gene TRBV6-2 or TRBV6-3 combines with J gene TRBJ2-1; 7 bases map to TRBD2. The V gene's germline CDR1 is MNHEY and CDR2 SVGEGT. The V segment lost 0 bases and the J segment 4 bases; nucleotides outside the gene matches: 9. This CDR3 is built from 17 residues. CDR3 nucleotides: TGTGCCAGCAGTTACTCGGCTCCTGGCGGGGGTTACAATGAGCAGTTCTTC. This codes for CASSYSAPGGGYNEQFF.

This clonotype was seen many times. This rearrangement joins TRBV11-3 to TRBJ2-3; D unresolved. The CDR3 loop spans 17 amino acids. Germline V gene sequence: CDR1 SGHNT, CDR2 YENEEA. The V end lost 4 bases, the J end lost 0 bases, and 17 bases lay between the germline ends. The CDR3 nucleotides are TGTGCCAGCAGCTCGAAGCCGCAGACGGGTAGCACAGATACGCAGTATTTT. Protein product: CASSSKPQTGSTDTQYF. Filled out from reference TRBV11-3 and TRBJ2-3, the complete variable domain reads EAGVVQSPRYKIIEKKQPVAFWCNPISGHNTLYWYLQNLGQGPELLIRYENEEAVDDSQLPKDRFSAERLKGVDSTLKIQPAELGDSAVYLCASSSKPQTGSTDTQYFGPGTRLTVL.

V is TRBV27 and J is TRBJ2-1; D may be TRBD1 (6 bases). The CDR3 covers 14 residues. Germline-derived CDR1 and CDR2 are MNHEY and SMNVEV (reference sequence). V was trimmed by 6 bases and J by 14 bases, leaving 23 bases between them. The CDR3 is CASRSPGQKSVEFF. CDR3 sequence (DNA): TGTGCCAGCAGATCTCCGGGACAAAAGTCTGTCGAGTTCTTC.

CDR3 in DNA: TGTGCCTCTTTTCCCGGTCCGGGGGCGGATTTCGGGGAGCTGTTTTTT. Its protein is CASFPGPGADFGELFF. The rearrangement links TRBV6-1 to TRBJ2-2, with D perhaps given as TRBD1 or TRBD2 (6 bases each). The germline V and J ends were trimmed by 11 bases and 7 bases, with 26 bases remaining between them. Looked up from germline, CDR1 is MNHNS and CDR2 is SASEGT. The CDR3 spans 16 residues.

This chain joins TRBV28 and TRBJ1-1, with TRBD1 matching 7 bases. V was clipped by 5 bases and J by 4 bases; unmatched bases: 10. In germline, CDR1 is MDHEN, CDR2 SYDVKM. The CDR3 loop spans 15 amino acids. CDR3 amino acids: CASSPPTGVPTEAFF. The CDR3 DNA is TGTGCCAGCAGTCCACCCACAGGGGTCCCCACTGAAGCTTTCTTT. Using reference TRBV28 and TRBJ1-1 for the parts outside the CDR3, the full variable domain is DVKVTQSSRYLVKRTGEKVFLECVQDMDHENMFWYRQDPGLGLRLIYFSYDVKMKEKGDIPEGYSVSREKKERFSLILESASTNQTSMYLCASSPPTGVPTEAFFGQGTRLTVV.

V and J are TRBV19 and TRBJ2-7; no clear D gene. Trimming took 1 base from V and 1 from J, leaving 11 bases between them. Germline CDR1 and CDR2: LNHDA and SQIVND (reference sequence). This CDR3 has 15 residues. CDR3 nucleotide sequence: TGTGCCAGTAGTATAGGTGACGCTTATTCCTACGAGCAGTACTTC. Its protein is CASSIGDAYSYEQYF.

Here the CDR3 DNA reads TGTGCCAGCAGCTGGCCTAGCGGGAATGAGCAGTTCTTC. Its protein is CASSWPSGNEQFF. The chain links TRBV7-9 to TRBJ2-1, with 8 bases aligning to TRBD2. The CDR3 extends over 13 amino acids. J gave up 7 bases and V 4 bases, and 3 bases lay outside the gene matches. The V gene's germline CDR1 is SEHNR and CDR2 FQNEAQ (reference sequence). Drawing the rest from reference TRBV7-9 and TRBJ2-1, the complete variable domain is DTGVSQNPRHKITKRGQNVTFRCDPISEHNRLYWYRQTLGQGPEFLTYFQNEAQLEKSRLLSDRFSAERPKGSFSTLEIQRTEQGDSAMYLCASSWPSGNEQFFGPGTRLTVL.

The chain carries TRBV28 and TRBJ2-3; D gene uncertain. The CDR3 contains 13 residues. V was trimmed by 5 bases and J by 2 bases, leaving 8 bases between them. The V gene's germline CDR1 is MDHEN and CDR2 SYDVKM. CDR3 nucleotide sequence: TGTGCCAGCAGTATTCCCCCCACAGATACGCAGTATTTT. Translated: CASSIPPTDTQYF.

This clonotype was detected a few times. CDR3 bases: TGCGCCAGCAGCTTGTCGGGGACGGAGACCTACGAGCAGTACTTC. Its protein product is CASSLSGTETYEQYF. This rearrangement joins TRBV5-1 to TRBJ2-7; D is tentatively TRBD1 or TRBD2 (5 bases each). The V end was cut by 1 base, the J end by 2 bases, with 13 bases between. The germline gives CDR1 SGHRS, CDR2 YFSETQ. The CDR3 runs to 15 residues. The variable domain in full, with the rest retrieved from reference TRBV5-1 and TRBJ2-7, is KAGVTQTPRYLIKTRGQQVTLSCSPISGHRSVSWYQQTPGQGLQFLFEYFSETQRNKGNFPGRFSGRQFSNSRSEMNVSTLELGDSALYLCASSLSGTETYEQYFGPGTRLTVT.

The CDR3 coding sequence is TGTGCCAGCAGTTTATGGTCTTCGGGATCCGATACGCAGTATTTT. It translates to CASSLWSSGSDTQYF. The rearrangement uses TRBV28 and TRBJ2-3, with a weak D call TRBD2 (5 bases). The V gene's germline CDR1 is MDHEN and CDR2 SYDVKM. V was clipped by 0 bases and J by 6 bases, with 13 bases between them. This CDR3 contains 15 residues.

This clonotype has only a few counts. This chain connects TRBV5-6 to TRBJ2-2; 8 nucleotides match TRBD1. CDR3 length: 15 amino acids. Unmatched junction bases numbered 3, after V lost 1 base and J lost 4 bases. Germline V gene lookup returns CDR1 SGHDT and CDR2 YYEEEE. The CDR3 DNA sequence: TGTGCCAGCAGCTTGCCAGGGGGCCCCACCGGGGAGCTGTTTTTT. This gives the protein CASSLPGGPTGELFF. Full variable domain (outside the CDR3, taken from reference TRBV5-6 and TRBJ2-2): DAGVTQSPTHLIKTRGQQVTLRCSPKSGHDTVSWYQQALGQGPQFIFQYYEEEERQRGNFPDRFSGHQFPNYSSELNVNALLLGDSALYLCASSLPGGPTGELFFGEGSRLTVL.

This clonotype has only a few counts. The genes are TRBV20-1 and TRBJ2-5; the D gene could be TRBD1 or TRBD2 (5 bases each). V was cut by 2 bases and J by 2 bases, with 15 bases left in between. The CDR3 totals 15 residues. Looked up from germline, CDR1 is DFQATT and CDR2 is SNEGSKA (reference sequence). The CDR3 here is CSARYRGAGQETQYF. As DNA, the CDR3 is TGCAGTGCTAGATACCGAGGGGCCGGACAAGAGACCCAGTACTTC.

In its sample, this clonotype was seen a few times. The V gene is TRBV19, the J gene TRBJ2-1, with D perhaps matching TRBD2 (5 bases). V lost 4 bases and J 6 bases, leaving 13 bases between the germline ends. The CDR3 is 14 residues long. Germline assignment: CDR1 LNHDA and CDR2 SQIVND (reference sequence). The CDR3, as DNA: TGTGCCAGTAGTACAACTAAGCGGAGCAATGAGCAGTTCTTC. Its translation is CASSTTKRSNEQFF.

This clonotype was seen at least ten times. The chain combines TRBV7-2 with TRBJ2-1; no clear D gene. V lost 8 bases, J lost 4 bases, and 12 bases lay in between. The CDR3 has 13 amino acids. Germline lookup yields CDR1 SGHTA and CDR2 FQGNSA. The CDR3: CASGLQRYNEQFF. The CDR3 nucleotides are TGTGCCAGCGGATTACAGAGATACAATGAGCAGTTCTTC.

This clonotype was seen at least ten times. The CDR3 nucleotides are TGTGCCAGCTCACCAAGTCTAGCGGGAGTGAATGAGCAGTTCTTC. As protein: CASSPSLAGVNEQFF. This chain joins TRBV18 and TRBJ2-1; 10 bases align to TRBD2. Germline V gene lookup returns CDR1 KGHSH and CDR2 LQKENI. There are 15 residues in the CDR3. V lost 2 bases, J lost 7 bases, and 5 bases stayed unmatched.

The V and J genes are TRBV11-1 and TRBJ2-6; D unresolved. Trimming shortened V by 1 base and J by 0 bases, and 7 bases separated the two germline ends. The length of the CDR3 is 16 residues. CDR1 and CDR2 (germline): SGHAT, FQDESV (reference sequence). DNA of the CDR3: TGTGCCAGCAGCTTAGTTTCGGTCTCTGGGGCCAACGTCCTGACTTTC. It is translated as CASSLVSVSGANVLTF. Full variable domain (rest looked up from reference TRBV11-1 and TRBJ2-6): EAEVAQSPRYKITEKSQAVAFWCDPISGHATLYWYRQILGQGPELLVQFQDESVVDDSQLPKDRFSAERLKGVDSTLKIQPAELGDSAMYLCASSLVSVSGANVLTFGAGSRLTVL.

This clonotype has more than one count but fewer than ten. A read error may account for a junction end that differs from germline. The V gene is TRBV9, the J gene TRBJ2-3, with TRBD1 matching 8 bases. The CDR3 is 13 amino acids. The V gene's germline CDR1 is SGDLS and CDR2 YYNGEE. The CDR3 DNA reads as TGTGCCAGCAGCGTAGAGGGGACAGGCTTGAAACATTTT. This translates into CASSVEGTGLKHF.

This clonotype has a handful of counts. This chain links TRBV6-2 or TRBV6-3 with TRBJ2-7; tentative D call: TRBD2 (5 bases). The germline V and J ends were trimmed by 2 bases and 3 bases, with 11 bases remaining between them. CDR3 length: 14 residues. Germline V gene lookup returns CDR1 MNHEY and CDR2 SVGEGT. As DNA, the CDR3 is TGTGCCAGCAGTTACGACCCAGAGGGCTACGAGCAGTACTTC. Translating it yields CASSYDPEGYEQYF.

This chain uses TRBV6-2 or TRBV6-3 with TRBJ1-5, with unresolved D. The CDR3 runs to 13 residues. Trimming took 8 bases from V and 3 from J, leaving 11 bases between them. Germline CDR1 and CDR2: MNHEY and SVGEGT. CDR3 sequence (DNA): TGTGCCAGCCGACGACGGGACAATCAGCCCCAGCATTTT. Its translation: CASRRRDNQPQHF.

V usage is TRBV11-2 and J usage is TRBJ1-3, with TRBD1 as a possible D gene (5 bases). Trimming stripped 6 bases from V and 4 bases from J, with 19 bases between. The CDR3 length is 16 residues. CDR1 and CDR2 (germline): SGHAT, FQNNGV. In DNA form, the CDR3 reads TGTGCCAGCAGACACGTTCGGGGACCGATAGGAAACACCATATATTTT. Translation gives CASRHVRGPIGNTIYF.

V is TRBV7-2 and J is TRBJ1-5, with 9 bases matching TRBD1. V gave up 4 bases and J gave up 6 bases; unmatched junction bases: 7. The germline CDR1 and CDR2 sequences are SGHTA and FQGNSA. This CDR3 has 15 residues. CDR3 DNA: TGTGCCAGCAGCTCTCGGACAGGGGAAATTCAGCCCCAGCATTTT. Translating gives CASSSRTGEIQPQHF.

A remark on this clonotype: A clone one base away is much larger, so this may be a read error. The chain is built from TRBV28 and TRBJ1-3; TRBD1 is a possible D gene (5 bases). Germline CDR1 reads MDHEN; CDR2 reads SYDVKM. The CDR3 has 16 amino acids. The CDR3 sequence is CASGFDSLRSGNTIYF. The CDR3, as DNA: TGTGCCAGCGGTTTCGACAGTTTGCGCTCTGGAAACACCATATATTTT. Looking up the rest from reference TRBV28 and TRBJ1-3 gives the full variable domain: DVKVTQSSRYLVKRTGEKVFLECVQDMDHENMFWYRQDPGLGLRLIYFSYDVKMKEKGDIPEGYSVSREKKERFSLILESASTNQTSMYLCASGFDSLRSGNTIYFGEGSWLTVV.

This clonotype was detected many times. This chain links TRBV7-2 with TRBJ2-1; D perhaps matches TRBD2 (5 bases). Germline assignment: CDR1 SGHTA and CDR2 FQGNSA. V lost 6 bases to trimming and J lost 0 bases, with 9 bases between them. This CDR3 contains 14 residues. The CDR3 spells CASRAGNSYNEQFF. CDR3 coding DNA: TGTGCCAGCAGGGCCGGGAACTCCTACAATGAGCAGTTCTTC.